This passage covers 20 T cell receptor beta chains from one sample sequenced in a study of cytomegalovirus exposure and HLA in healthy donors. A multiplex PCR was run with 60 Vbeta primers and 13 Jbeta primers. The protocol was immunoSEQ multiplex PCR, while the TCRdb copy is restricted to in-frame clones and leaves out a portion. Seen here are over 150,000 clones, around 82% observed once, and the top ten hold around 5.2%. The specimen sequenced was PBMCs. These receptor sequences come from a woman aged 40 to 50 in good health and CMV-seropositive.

The chain's CDR3 is CASRGPGGSGNTIYF. The CDR3 nucleotides read TGTGCCAGCAGGGGGCCAGGGGGCTCTGGAAACACCATATATTTT. The chain couples TRBV28 to TRBJ1-3, with TRBD1 matching 7 bases. The CDR3 consists of 15 residues. Germline assignment: CDR1 MDHEN and CDR2 SYDVKM. V shed 6 bases and J 0 bases; nucleotides not matched to a gene: 5.

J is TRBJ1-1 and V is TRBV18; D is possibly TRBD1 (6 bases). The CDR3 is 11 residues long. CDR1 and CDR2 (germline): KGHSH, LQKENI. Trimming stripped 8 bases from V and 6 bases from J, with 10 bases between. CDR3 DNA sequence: TGTGCCAGCCAGGGGATCGCTGAAGCTTTCTTT. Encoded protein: CASQGIAEAFF.

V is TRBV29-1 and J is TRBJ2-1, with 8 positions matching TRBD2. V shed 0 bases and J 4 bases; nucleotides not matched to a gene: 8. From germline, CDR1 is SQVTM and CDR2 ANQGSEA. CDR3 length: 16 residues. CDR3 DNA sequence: TGCAGCGTTGAAGATTCGCCGGGAGGGCTTTACAATGAGCAGTTCTTC. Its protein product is CSVEDSPGGLYNEQFF.

CDR3 in amino acids: CASSPGQVLSGNTIYF. The CDR3 bases are TGTGCCAGCAGCCCCGGACAGGTCCTCTCTGGAAACACCATATATTTT. V is TRBV7-8 and J is TRBJ1-3, with 7 bases lining up with TRBD1. Trimming cost V 5 bases and J 0 bases; bases outside gene matches: 7. CDR1 SGHVS and CDR2 FQNEAQ come from the germline V gene. The CDR3 spans 16 residues.

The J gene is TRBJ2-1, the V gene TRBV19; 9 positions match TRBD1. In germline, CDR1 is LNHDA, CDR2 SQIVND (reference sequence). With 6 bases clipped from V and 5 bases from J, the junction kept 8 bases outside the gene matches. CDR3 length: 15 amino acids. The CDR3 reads CASRGDRAGHNEQFF. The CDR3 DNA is TGTGCCAGTAGAGGGGACAGGGCCGGACACAATGAGCAGTTCTTC.

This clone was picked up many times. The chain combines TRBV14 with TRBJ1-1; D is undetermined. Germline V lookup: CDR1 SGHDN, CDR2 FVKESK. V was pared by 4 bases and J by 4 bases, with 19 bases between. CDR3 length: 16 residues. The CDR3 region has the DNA TGTGCCAGCAGCCTTCCCGGACGGGGTGGGAGCACTGAAGCTTTCTTT. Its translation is CASSLPGRGGSTEAFF.

The CDR3 DNA is TGTGCCAGCAGGGGGCTCACCGGGGAGCTGTTTTTT. It is translated as CASRGLTGELFF. The J gene is TRBJ2-2, the V gene TRBV2, with a weak D call TRBD1 (5 bases). Germline CDR1 is SNHLY and CDR2 is FYNNEI. Between the trimmed V and J ends, which lost 6 bases and 4 bases, there was a span of 6 bases. The CDR3 has 12 residues.

The CDR3 nucleotides are TGTGCCAGCAGTTCCGGACAGGGTCGGTATGGCTACACCTTC. Translating it yields CASSSGQGRYGYTF. The chain employs TRBV27 and TRBJ1-2; 8 positions match TRBD1. Germline V lookup: CDR1 MNHEY, CDR2 SMNVEV (reference sequence). The CDR3 extends over 14 amino acids. The V and J ends lost 4 bases and 5 bases, in that order; junction bases with no gene match: 6.

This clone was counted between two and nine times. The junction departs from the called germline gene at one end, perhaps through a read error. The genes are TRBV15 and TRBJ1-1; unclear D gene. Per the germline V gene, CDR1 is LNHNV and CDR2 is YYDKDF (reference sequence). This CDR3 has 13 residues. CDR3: CATSRDTGSGGVF. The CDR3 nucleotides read TGTGCCACCAGCAGAGATACGGGGTCAGGAGGAGTCTTT.

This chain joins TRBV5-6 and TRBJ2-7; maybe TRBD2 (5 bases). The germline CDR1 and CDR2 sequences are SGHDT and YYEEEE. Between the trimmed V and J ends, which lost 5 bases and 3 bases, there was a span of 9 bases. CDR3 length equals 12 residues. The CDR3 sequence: CASSGLGYEQYF. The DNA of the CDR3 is TGTGCCAGCAGTGGACTCGGCTACGAGCAGTACTTC.

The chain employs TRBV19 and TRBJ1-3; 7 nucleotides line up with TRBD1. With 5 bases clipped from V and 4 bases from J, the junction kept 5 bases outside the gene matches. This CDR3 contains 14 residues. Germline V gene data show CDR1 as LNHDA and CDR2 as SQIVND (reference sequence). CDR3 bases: TGTGCCAGTAGTCCGGGACAGATCGGAAACACCATATATTTT. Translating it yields CASSPGQIGNTIYF.

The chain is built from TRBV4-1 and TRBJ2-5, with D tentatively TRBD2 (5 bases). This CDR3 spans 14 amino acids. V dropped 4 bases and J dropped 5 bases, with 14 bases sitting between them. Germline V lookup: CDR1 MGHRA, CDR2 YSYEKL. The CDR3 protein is CASSPSGGGETQYF. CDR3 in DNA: TGCGCCAGCAGCCCCTCCGGAGGTGGGGAGACCCAGTACTTC.

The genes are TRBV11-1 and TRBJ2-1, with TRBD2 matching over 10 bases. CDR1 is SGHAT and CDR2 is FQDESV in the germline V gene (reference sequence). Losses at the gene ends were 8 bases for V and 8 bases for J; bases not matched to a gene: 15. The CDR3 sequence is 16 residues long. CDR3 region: CASHHYSGRSEDEQFF. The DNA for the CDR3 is TGTGCCAGCCATCATTATAGCGGGAGGTCGGAGGATGAGCAGTTCTTC.

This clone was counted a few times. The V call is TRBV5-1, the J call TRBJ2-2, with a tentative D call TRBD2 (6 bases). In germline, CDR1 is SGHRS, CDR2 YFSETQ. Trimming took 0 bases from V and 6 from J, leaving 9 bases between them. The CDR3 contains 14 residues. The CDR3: CASSLVREAGELFF. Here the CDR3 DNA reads TGCGCCAGCAGCTTGGTCAGGGAGGCCGGGGAGCTGTTTTTT.

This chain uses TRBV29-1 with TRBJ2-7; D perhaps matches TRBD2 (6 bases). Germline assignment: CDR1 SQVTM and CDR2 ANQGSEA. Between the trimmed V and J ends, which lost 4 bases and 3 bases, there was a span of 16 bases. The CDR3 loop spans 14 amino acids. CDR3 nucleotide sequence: TGCAGCGTTGCCCTTGGACTAAGTCACTACGAGCAGTACTTC. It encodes CSVALGLSHYEQYF.

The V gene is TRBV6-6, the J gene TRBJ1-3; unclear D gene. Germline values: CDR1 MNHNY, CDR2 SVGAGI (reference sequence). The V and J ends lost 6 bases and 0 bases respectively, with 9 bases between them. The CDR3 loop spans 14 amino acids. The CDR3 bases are TGTGCCAGCAGCCGAGCCAACTCTGGAAACACCATATATTTT. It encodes CASSRANSGNTIYF.

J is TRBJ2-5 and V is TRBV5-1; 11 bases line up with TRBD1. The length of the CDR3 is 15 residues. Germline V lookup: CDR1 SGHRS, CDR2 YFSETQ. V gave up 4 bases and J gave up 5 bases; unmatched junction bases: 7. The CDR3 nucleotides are TGCGCCAGCAGCAGAGGACAGGGGGCAGGTGAGACCCAGTACTTC. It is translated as CASSRGQGAGETQYF.

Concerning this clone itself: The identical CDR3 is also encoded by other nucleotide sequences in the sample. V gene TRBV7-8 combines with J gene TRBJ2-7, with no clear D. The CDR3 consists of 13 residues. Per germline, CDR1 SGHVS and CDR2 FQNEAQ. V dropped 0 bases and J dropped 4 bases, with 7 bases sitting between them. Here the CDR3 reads CASSLAPGYEQYF. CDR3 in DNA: TGTGCCAGCAGCTTAGCCCCGGGTTACGAGCAGTACTTC.

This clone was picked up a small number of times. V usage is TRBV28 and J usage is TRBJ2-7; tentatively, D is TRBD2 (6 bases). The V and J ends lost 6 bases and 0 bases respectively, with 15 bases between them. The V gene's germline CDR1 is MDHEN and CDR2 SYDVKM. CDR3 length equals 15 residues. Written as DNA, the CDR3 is TGTGCCAGCAGATTCCGGGACTTCAGCTCCTACGAGCAGTACTTC. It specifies CASRFRDFSSYEQYF.

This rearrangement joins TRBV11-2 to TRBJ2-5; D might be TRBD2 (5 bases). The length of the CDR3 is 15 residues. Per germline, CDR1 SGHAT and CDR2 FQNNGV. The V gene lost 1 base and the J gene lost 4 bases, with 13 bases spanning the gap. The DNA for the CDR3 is TGTGCCAGCAGCTTAGGAGGGCCCTCGGGAGAGACCCAGTACTTC. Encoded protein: CASSLGGPSGETQYF.